The clone carrying this T cell receptor (beta chain) has just a few counts. Negative isolation was used for CD8+ and CD4+ T cells, and FACS enrichment was applied to TEMRA cells. With random hexamers, reverse transcription was performed on roughly 0.45 to 1 ug of RNA. One entry per CDR3 protein, called by TCRdb with MiXCR from the immunoSEQ multiplex PCR reads. The repertoire includes 150,000 or so distinct CDR3 sequences, 95% of them detected once, and roughly 0.14% sits in the top ten. This sample stems from a study of CD8 T cells in Susac syndrome. Germline CDR1 and CDR2: MNHEY and SVGAGI. The CDR3 length is 14 residues. Trimming pared 0 bases from V and 1 base from J, leaving 7 bases between.

Sequenced material: CD4+ T cells from PBMCs. The chain uses TRBV6-5 and TRBJ2-7, with D unresolved. The sequence was collected from a human donor with Susac syndrome. The CDR3 loop is CASSYSTDSYEQYF. The CDR3 nucleotides are TGTGCCAGCAGTTACTCTACGGATTCCTACGAGCAGTACTTC.